Below, 3 T cell receptor beta chains from the same sample are listed, as sequenced in a study of graft-versus-host responses after intestinal transplantation. For these TCRs, the target antigens are not known. This table comes from immunoSEQ multiplex PCR, and its TCRdb copy is limited to in-frame clones, with some not included. The data contain roughly 90,000 clones, over 80% of them seen just once; the ten biggest clones take up 5% to 6.5%. Sequenced material: unstimulated CD8+ T cells sorted from spleen or lymph node cells, taken before intestinal transplant. These receptors were taken from a human donor who received an intestinal transplant.

The rearrangement joins TRBV27 to TRBJ2-3, with D possibly TRBD2 on 5 matching bases. From germline, CDR1 is MNHEY and CDR2 SMNVEV (reference sequence). The CDR3 length is 13 residues. V gave up 4 bases and J gave up 7 bases, with 12 bases separating them. CDR3 DNA: TGTGCCAGCAGTTGGACTGCACAGAATACGCAGTATTTT. Translated, it gives CASSWTAQNTQYF.

V and J are TRBV28 and TRBJ1-5; no firm D call. Germline-derived CDR1 and CDR2 are MDHEN and SYDVKM. Trimming left V 3 bases short and J 4 bases short, with 10 bases between. The CDR3 length is 14 residues. CDR3 in amino acids: CASSLMAANQPQHF. CDR3 sequence (DNA): TGTGCCAGCAGTTTGATGGCAGCGAATCAGCCCCAGCATTTT. Based on the CDR3 plus reference TRBV28 and TRBJ1-5, the full variable domain is DVKVTQSSRYLVKRTGEKVFLECVQDMDHENMFWYRQDPGLGLRLIYFSYDVKMKEKGDIPEGYSVSREKKERFSLILESASTNQTSMYLCASSLMAANQPQHFGDGTRLSIL.

V is TRBV9 and J is TRBJ2-1; TRBD2 is a possible D gene (6 bases). CDR1 is SGDLS, CDR2 YYNGEE, per germline. V lost 1 base to trimming and J lost 4 bases, with 12 bases between them. The length of the CDR3 is 15 residues. Here the CDR3 reads CASSVMGGIYNEQFF. CDR3 nucleotide sequence: TGTGCCAGCAGCGTAATGGGGGGAATTTACAATGAGCAGTTCTTC.